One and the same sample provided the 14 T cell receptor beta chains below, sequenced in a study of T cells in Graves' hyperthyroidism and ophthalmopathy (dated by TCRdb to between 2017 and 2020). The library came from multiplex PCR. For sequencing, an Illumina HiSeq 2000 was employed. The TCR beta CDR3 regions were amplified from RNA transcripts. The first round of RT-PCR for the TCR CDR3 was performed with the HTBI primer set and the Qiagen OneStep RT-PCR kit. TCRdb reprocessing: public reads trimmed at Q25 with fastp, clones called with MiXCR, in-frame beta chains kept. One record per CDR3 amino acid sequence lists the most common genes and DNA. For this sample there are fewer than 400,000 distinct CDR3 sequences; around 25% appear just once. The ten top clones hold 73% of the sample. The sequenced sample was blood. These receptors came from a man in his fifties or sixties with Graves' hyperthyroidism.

CDR3: CSARDYGYTIYF. CDR3 in DNA: TGCAGTGCTAGGGACTACGGGTACACCATATATTTT. The chain recombines TRBV20-1 with TRBJ1-3; D is ambiguous. The CDR3 extends over 12 amino acids. Germline values: CDR1 DFQATT, CDR2 SNEGSKA (reference sequence). V lost 3 bases to trimming and J lost 8 bases, with 11 bases between them.

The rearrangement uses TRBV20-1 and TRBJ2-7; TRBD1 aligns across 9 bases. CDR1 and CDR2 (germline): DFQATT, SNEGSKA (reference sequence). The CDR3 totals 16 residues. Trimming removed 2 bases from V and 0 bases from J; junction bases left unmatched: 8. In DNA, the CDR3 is TGCAGTGCTAGACCGATAGGGACAGGGAGCTCCTACGAGCAGTACTTC. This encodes CSARPIGTGSSYEQYF.

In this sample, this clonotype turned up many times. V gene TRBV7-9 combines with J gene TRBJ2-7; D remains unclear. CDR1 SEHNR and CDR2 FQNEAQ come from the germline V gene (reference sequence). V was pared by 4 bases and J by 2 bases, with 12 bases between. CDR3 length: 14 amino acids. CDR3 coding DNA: TGTGCCAGCAGCTCGGACGGATTTCCCTACGAGCAGTACTTC. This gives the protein CASSSDGFPYEQYF.

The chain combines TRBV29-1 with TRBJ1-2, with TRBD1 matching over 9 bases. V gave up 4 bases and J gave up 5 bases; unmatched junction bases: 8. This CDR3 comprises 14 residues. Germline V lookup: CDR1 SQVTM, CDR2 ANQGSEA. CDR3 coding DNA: TGCAGCGTTGGCTTAACAGGGGGCGCTTATGGCTACACCTTC. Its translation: CSVGLTGGAYGYTF.

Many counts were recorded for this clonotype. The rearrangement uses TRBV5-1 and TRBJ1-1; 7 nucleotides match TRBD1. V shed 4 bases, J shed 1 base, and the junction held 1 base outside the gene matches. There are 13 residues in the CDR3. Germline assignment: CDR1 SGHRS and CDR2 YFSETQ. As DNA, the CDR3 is TGCGCCAGCAGCCGGACAGGGAACACTGAAGCTTTCTTT. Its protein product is CASSRTGNTEAFF.

This chain's CDR3 is CASSSTGLARGNEQFF. In nucleotides, the CDR3 is TGTGCCAGCAGTAGCACGGGACTAGCAAGAGGGAATGAGCAGTTCTTC. The chain joins TRBV12-3 or TRBV12-4 to TRBJ2-1; 9 bases agree with TRBD2. The trim removed 5 bases at V and 7 bases at J, leaving 12 bases unmatched. The CDR3 length is 16 residues.

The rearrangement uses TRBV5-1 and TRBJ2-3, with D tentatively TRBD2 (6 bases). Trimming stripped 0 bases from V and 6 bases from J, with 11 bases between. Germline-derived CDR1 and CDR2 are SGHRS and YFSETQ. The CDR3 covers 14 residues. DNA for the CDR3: TGCGCCAGCAGCTTGGTAGCGGACGCTGATACGCAGTATTTT. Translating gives CASSLVADADTQYF. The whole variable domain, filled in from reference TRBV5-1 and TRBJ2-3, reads KAGVTQTPRYLIKTRGQQVTLSCSPISGHRSVSWYQQTPGQGLQFLFEYFSETQRNKGNFPGRFSGRQFSNSRSEMNVSTLELGDSALYLCASSLVADADTQYFGPGTRLTVL.

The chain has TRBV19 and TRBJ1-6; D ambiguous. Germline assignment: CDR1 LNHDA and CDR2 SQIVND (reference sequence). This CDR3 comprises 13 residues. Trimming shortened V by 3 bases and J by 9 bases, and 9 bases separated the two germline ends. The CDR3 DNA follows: TGTGCCAGTAGTATCTGGGGTAGTTCACCCCTCCACTTT. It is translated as CASSIWGSSPLHF.

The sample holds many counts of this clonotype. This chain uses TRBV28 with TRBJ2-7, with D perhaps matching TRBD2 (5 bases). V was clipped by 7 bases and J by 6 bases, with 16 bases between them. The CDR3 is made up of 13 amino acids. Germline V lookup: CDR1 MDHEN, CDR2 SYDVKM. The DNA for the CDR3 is TGTGCCAGCACCCTAGCCCTTCGGGGCGAGCAGTACTTC. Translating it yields CASTLALRGEQYF.

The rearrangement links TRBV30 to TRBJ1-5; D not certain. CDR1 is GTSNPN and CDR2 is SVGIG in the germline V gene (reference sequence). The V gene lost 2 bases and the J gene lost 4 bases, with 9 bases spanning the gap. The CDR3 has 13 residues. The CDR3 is CAWSLGGNQPQHF. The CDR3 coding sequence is TGTGCCTGGAGTTTGGGAGGGAATCAGCCCCAGCATTTT.

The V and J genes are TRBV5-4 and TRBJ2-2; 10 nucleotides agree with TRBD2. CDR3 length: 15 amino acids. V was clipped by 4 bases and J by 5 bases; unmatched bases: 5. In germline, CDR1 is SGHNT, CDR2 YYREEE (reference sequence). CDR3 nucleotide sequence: TGTGCCAGCAGCCCTGATAGCGGGAGGACCGGGGAGCTGTTTTTT. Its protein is CASSPDSGRTGELFF.

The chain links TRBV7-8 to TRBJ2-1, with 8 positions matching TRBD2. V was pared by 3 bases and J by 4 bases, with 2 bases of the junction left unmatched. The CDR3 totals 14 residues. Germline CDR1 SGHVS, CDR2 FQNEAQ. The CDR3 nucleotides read TGTGCCAGCAGCTTGGGACTAGTGTACAATGAGCAGTTCTTC. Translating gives CASSLGLVYNEQFF.

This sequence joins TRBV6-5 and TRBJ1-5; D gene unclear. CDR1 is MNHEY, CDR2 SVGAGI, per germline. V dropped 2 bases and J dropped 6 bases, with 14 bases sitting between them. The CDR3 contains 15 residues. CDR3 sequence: CASSYNSGSGQPQHF. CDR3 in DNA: TGTGCCAGCAGTTACAATTCAGGCAGCGGTCAGCCCCAGCATTTT.

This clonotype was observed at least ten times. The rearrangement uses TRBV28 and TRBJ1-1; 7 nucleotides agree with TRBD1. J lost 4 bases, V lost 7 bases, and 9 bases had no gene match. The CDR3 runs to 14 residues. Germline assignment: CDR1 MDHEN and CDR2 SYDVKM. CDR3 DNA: TGTGCCAGCACCACGACAGGGAGGGGCACTGAAGCTTTCTTT. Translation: CASTTTGRGTEAFF.